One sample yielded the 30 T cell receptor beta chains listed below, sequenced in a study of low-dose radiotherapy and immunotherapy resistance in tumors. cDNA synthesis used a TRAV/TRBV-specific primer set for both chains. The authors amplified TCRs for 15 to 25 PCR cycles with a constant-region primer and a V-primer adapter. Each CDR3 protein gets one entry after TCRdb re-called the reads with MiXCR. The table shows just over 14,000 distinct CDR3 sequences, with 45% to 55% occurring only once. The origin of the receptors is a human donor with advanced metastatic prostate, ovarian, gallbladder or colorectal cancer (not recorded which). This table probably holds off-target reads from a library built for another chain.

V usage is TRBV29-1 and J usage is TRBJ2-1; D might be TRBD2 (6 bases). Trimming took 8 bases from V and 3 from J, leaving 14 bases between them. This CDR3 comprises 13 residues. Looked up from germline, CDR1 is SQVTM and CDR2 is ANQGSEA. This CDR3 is CSLLGGFYNEQFF. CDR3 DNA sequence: TGCAGCCTCCTCGGGGGATTCTACAATGAGCAGTTCTTC.

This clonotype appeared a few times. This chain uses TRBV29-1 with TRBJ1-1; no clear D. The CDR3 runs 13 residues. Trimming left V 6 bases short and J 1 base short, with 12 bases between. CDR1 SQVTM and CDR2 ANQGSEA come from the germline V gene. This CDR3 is CSVASLGNTEAFF. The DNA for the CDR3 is TGCAGCGTCGCGAGTCTGGGGAACACTGAAGCTTTCTTT.

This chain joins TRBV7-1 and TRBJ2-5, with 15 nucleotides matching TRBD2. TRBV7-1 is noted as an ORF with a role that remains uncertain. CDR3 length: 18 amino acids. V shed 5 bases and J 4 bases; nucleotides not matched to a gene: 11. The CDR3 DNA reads TGTGCCAGCAGCAGAGGGACTAGCGGGAGGAGATTGGGAGAGACCCAGTACTTC. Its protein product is CASSRGTSGRRLGETQYF.

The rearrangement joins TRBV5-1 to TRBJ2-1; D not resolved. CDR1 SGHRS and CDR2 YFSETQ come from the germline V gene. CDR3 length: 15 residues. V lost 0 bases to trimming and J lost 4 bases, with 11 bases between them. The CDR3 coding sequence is TGCGCCAGCAGCTTGGTTGATTCCGTATACAATGAGCAGTTCTTC. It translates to CASSLVDSVYNEQFF.

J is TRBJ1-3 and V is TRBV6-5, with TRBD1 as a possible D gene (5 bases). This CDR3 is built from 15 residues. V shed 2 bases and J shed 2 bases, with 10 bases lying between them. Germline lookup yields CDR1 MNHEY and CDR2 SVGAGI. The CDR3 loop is CASSYSLGPGNTIYF. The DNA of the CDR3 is TGTGCCAGCAGTTACAGTTTGGGGCCTGGAAACACCATATATTTT.

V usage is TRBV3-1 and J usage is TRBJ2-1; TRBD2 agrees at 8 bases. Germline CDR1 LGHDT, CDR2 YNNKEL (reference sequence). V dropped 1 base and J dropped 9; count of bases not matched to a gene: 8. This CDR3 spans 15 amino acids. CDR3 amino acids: CASSQVSGTAAEQFF. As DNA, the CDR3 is TGTGCCAGCAGCCAAGTTAGCGGGACCGCGGCTGAGCAGTTCTTC.

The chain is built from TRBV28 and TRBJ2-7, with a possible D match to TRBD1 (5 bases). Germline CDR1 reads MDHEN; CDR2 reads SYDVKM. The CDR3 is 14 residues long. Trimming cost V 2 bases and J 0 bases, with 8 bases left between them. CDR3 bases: TGTGCCAGCAGTTTAAGGGGTAACTCCTACGAGCAGTACTTC. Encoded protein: CASSLRGNSYEQYF.

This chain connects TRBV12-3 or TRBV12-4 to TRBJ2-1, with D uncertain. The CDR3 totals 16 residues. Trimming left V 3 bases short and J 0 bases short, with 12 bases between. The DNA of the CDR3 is TGTGCCAGCAGTTTGGATTTGGACCCCTCCTACAATGAGCAGTTCTTC. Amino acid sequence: CASSLDLDPSYNEQFF.

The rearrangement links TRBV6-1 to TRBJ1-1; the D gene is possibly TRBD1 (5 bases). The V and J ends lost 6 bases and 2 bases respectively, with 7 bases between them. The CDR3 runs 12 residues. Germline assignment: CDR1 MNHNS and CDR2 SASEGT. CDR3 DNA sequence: TGTGCCAGCAGACAGGAAAACACTGAAGCTTTCTTT. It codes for CASRQENTEAFF.

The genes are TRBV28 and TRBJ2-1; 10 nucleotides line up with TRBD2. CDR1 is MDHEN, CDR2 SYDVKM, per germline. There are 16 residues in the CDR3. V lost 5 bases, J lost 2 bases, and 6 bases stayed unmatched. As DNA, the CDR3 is TGTGCCAGCAGTGGATATAGCGGGGGGACCTACAATGAGCAGTTCTTC. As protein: CASSGYSGGTYNEQFF.

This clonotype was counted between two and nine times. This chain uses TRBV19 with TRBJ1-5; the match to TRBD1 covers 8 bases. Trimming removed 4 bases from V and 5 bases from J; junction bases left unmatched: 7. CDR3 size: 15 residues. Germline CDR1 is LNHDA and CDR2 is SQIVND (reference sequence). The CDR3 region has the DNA TGTGCCAGTAGTAGACAGGGGTGGGAAGATCAGCCCCAGCATTTT. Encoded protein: CASSRQGWEDQPQHF.

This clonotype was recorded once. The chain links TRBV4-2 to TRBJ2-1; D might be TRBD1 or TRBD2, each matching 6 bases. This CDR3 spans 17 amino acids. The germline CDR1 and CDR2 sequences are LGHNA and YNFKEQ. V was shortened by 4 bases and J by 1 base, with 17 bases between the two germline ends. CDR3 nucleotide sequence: TGTGCCAGCAGCCCTACTCCCGGGGGCGGGTCCTACAATGAGCAGTTCTTC. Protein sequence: CASSPTPGGGSYNEQFF.

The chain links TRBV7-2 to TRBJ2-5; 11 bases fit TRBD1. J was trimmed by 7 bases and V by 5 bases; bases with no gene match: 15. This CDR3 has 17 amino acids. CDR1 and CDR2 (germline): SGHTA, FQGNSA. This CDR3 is CASSTPGDRGTSRTQYF. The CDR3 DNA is TGTGCCAGCAGCACACCTGGGGACAGGGGGACCTCACGGACCCAGTACTTC.

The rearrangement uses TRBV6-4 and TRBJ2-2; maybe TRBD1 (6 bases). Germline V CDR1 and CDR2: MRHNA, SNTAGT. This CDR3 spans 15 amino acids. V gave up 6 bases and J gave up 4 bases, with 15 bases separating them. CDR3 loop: CASRTQGSGTGELFF. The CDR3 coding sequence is TGTGCCAGCAGAACACAGGGCTCAGGCACCGGGGAGCTGTTTTTT.

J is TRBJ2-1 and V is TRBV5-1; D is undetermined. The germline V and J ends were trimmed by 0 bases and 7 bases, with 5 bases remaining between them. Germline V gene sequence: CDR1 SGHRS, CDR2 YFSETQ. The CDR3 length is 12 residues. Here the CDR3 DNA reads TGCGCCAGCAGCTTGGAAGTTAATGAGCAGTTCTTC. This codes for CASSLEVNEQFF.

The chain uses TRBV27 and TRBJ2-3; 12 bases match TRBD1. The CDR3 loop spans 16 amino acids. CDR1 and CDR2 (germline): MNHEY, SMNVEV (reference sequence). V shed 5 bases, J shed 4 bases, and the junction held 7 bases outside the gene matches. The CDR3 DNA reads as TGTGCCAGCAGTCTAGGGACAGGGGGCGGCGCAGATACGCAGTATTTT. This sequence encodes CASSLGTGGGADTQYF.

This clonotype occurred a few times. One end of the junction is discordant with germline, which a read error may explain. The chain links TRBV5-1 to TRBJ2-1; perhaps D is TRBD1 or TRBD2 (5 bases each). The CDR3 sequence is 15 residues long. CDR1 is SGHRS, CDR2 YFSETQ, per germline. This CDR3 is CASSLGTLRYGEQFF. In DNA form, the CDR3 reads TGTGCCAGCAGCTTGGGGACCCTACGTTATGGTGAGCAGTTCTTC. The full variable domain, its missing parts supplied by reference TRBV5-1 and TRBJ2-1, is KAGVTQTPRYLIKTRGQQVTLSCSPISGHRSVSWYQQTPGQGLQFLFEYFSETQRNKGNFPGRFSGRQFSNSRSEMNVSTLELGDSALYLCASSLGTLRYGEQFFGPGTRLTVL.

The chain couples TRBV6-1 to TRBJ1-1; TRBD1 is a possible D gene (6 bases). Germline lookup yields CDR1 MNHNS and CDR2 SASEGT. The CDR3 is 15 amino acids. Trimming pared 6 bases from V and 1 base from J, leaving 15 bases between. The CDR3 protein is CASSGEDSWNTEAFF. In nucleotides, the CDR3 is TGTGCCAGCAGCGGAGAGGACAGTTGGAACACTGAAGCTTTCTTT.

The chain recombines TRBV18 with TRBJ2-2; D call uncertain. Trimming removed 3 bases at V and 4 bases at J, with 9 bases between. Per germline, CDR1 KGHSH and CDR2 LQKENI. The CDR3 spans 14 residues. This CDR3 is CASSPRSATGELFF. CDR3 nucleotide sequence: TGTGCCAGCTCACCGAGGAGTGCCACCGGGGAGCTGTTTTTT.

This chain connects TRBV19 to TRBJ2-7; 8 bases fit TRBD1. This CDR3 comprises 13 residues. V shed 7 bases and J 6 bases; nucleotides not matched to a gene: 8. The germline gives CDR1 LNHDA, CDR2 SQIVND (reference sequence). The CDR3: CASNRGRSSEQYF. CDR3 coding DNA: TGTGCCAGTAACAGGGGGAGGTCATCCGAGCAGTACTTC.

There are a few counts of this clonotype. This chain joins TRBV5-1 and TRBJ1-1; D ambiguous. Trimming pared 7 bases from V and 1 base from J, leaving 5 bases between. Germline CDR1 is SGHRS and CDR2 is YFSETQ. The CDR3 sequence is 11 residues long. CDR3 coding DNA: TGCGCCAGCGCGGGGAACACTGAAGCTTTCTTT. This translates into CASAGNTEAFF.

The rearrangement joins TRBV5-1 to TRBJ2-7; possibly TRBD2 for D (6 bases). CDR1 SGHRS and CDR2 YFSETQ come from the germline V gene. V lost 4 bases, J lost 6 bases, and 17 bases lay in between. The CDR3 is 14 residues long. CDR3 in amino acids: CASSPAGGIPEQYF. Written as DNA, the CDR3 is TGCGCCAGCAGCCCAGCAGGCGGGATCCCCGAGCAGTACTTC.

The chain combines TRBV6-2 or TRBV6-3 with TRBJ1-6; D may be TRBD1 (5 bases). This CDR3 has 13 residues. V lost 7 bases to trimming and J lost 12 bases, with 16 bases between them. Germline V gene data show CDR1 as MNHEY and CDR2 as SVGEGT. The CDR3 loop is CASKRGEGEPLHF. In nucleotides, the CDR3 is TGTGCCAGCAAGAGAGGGGAGGGAGAACCCCTCCACTTT.

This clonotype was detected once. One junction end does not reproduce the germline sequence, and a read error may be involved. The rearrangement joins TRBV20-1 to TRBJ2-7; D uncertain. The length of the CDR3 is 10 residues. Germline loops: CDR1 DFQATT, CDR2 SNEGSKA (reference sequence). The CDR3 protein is CSARDRTRRF. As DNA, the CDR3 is TGCAGTGCTAGAGATAGAACCAGGCGCTTC.

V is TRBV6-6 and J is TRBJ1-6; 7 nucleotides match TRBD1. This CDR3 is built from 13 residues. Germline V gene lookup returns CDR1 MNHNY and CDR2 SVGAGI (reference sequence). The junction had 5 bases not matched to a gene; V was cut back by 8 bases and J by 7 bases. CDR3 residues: CASADRENSPLHF. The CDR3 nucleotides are TGTGCCAGCGCCGACAGGGAAAATTCACCCCTCCACTTT.

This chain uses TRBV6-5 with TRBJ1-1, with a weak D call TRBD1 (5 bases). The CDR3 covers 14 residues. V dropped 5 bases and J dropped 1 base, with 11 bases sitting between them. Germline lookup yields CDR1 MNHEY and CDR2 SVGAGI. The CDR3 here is CASSISGGNTEAFF. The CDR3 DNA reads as TGTGCCAGCAGTATCTCCGGGGGGAACACTGAAGCTTTCTTT.

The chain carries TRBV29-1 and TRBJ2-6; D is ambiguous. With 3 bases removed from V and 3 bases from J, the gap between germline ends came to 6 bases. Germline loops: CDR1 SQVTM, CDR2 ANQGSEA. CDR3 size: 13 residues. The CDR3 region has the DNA TGCAGCGTTGAGGTTTTTGGGGCCAACGTCCTGACTTTC. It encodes CSVEVFGANVLTF.

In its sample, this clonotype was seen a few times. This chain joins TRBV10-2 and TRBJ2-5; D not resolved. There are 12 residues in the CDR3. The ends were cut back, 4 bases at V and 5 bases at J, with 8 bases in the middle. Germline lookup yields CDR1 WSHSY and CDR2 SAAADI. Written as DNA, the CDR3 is TGCGCCAGCAGTGCGTCCTATGAGACCCAGTACTTC. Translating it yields CASSASYETQYF.

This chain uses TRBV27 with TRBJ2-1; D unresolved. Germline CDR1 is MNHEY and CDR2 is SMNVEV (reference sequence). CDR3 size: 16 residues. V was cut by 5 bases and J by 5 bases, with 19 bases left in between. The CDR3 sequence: CASSPPWGGANNEQFF. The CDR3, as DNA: TGTGCCAGCAGTCCCCCATGGGGTGGCGCCAACAATGAGCAGTTCTTC.

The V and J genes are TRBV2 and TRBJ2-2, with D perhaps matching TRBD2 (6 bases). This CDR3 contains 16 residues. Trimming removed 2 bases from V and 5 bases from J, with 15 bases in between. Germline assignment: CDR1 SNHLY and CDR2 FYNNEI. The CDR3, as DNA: TGTGCCAGCAGTGAATGGTCCGCAGGAGGGACCGGGGAGCTGTTTTTT. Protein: CASSEWSAGGTGELFF.